Below are 27 T cell receptor beta chains sequenced from a single sample in a study of OX40 agonist ivuxolimab in advanced cancers. Some clones are missing from TCRdb's copy, which holds only in-frame ones; the method was immunoSEQ multiplex PCR. The sample has tens of thousands of clones; around nine tenths are singletons. This specimen consisted of CD4+ or CD8+ T cells sorted from blood, obtained in a trial of the OX40 agonist ivuxolimab. Receptor source: an adult with an advanced solid tumor such as melanoma, head and neck, liver or kidney cancer.

This clone was seen a single time. The V and J genes are TRBV5-1 and TRBJ2-7; unclear D gene. This CDR3 is 13 amino acids long. Trimming stripped 0 bases from V and 3 bases from J, with 7 bases between. From germline, CDR1 is SGHRS and CDR2 YFSETQ. The CDR3 sequence: CASSLEGNYEQYF. CDR3 nucleotide sequence: TGCGCCAGCAGCTTGGAGGGCAACTACGAGCAGTACTTC.

The CDR3 is CSFSGISYEQYF. The CDR3, as DNA: TGCAGCTTTAGCGGTATCTCCTACGAGCAGTACTTC. The rearrangement links TRBV29-1 to TRBJ2-7; D might be TRBD2 (6 bases). CDR1 is SQVTM, CDR2 ANQGSEA, per germline. CDR3 size: 12 residues. V gave up 8 bases and J gave up 0 bases, with 11 bases separating them.

The V gene is TRBV10-3, the J gene TRBJ1-2; perhaps TRBD1 as D (6 bases). The CDR3 loop spans 15 amino acids. The germline CDR1 and CDR2 sequences are ENHRY and SYGVKD. Trimming removed 3 bases at V and 1 base at J, with 12 bases between. DNA for the CDR3: TGTGCCATCAGTGATGGGATCAGGGGTAACTATGGCTACACCTTC. It yields the protein CAISDGIRGNYGYTF.

V gene TRBV9 combines with J gene TRBJ2-7; D gene unclear. V dropped 0 bases and J dropped 1 base, with 11 bases sitting between them. Germline V lookup: CDR1 SGDLS, CDR2 YYNGEE. The CDR3 is made up of 15 amino acids. CDR3 coding DNA: TGTGCCAGCAGCGTAGTCCCAGATCAGTCCTACGAGCAGTACTTC. Translation gives CASSVVPDQSYEQYF. Full variable domain (missing parts from reference TRBV9 and TRBJ2-7): DSGVTQTPKHLITATGQRVTLRCSPRSGDLSVYWYQQSLDQGLQFLIQYYNGEERAKGNILERFSAQQFPDLHSELNLSSLELGDSALYFCASSVVPDQSYEQYFGPGTRLTVT.

The chain couples TRBV9 to TRBJ1-2; D might be TRBD1 (5 bases). This CDR3 is built from 14 residues. The V end lost 5 bases, the J end lost 0 bases, and 11 bases lay between the germline ends. CDR1 SGDLS and CDR2 YYNGEE come from the germline V gene. The CDR3 DNA is TGTGCCAGCAGAAAAGGGGCAGCTAACTATGGCTACACCTTC. It encodes CASRKGAANYGYTF.

The chain has TRBV7-2 and TRBJ1-5, with unresolved D. V gave up 2 bases and J gave up 7 bases, with 6 bases separating them. The CDR3 is made up of 12 amino acids. Per germline, CDR1 SGHTA and CDR2 FQGNSA. Here the CDR3 DNA reads TGTGCCAGCAGCTTACCCGGGCAGCCCCAGCATTTT. It translates to CASSLPGQPQHF. The full variable domain, with the rest looked up from reference TRBV7-2 and TRBJ1-5, is GAGVSQSPSNKVTEKGKDVELRCDPISGHTALYWYRQSLGQGLEFLIYFQGNSAPDKSGLPSDRFSAERTGGSVSTLTIQRTQQEDSAVYLCASSLPGQPQHFGDGTRLSIL.

This chain links TRBV7-9 with TRBJ2-7; 7 nucleotides line up with TRBD1. The CDR3 sequence is 13 residues long. V was pared by 6 bases and J by 5 bases, with 7 bases of the junction left unmatched. Germline values: CDR1 SEHNR, CDR2 FQNEAQ (reference sequence). CDR3 coding DNA: TGTGCCAGCAGGAGTCCAGGGGGTAACGAGCAGTACTTC. Translated: CASRSPGGNEQYF. Together with reference TRBV7-9 and TRBJ2-7, the CDR3 gives the full variable domain: DTGVSQNPRHKITKRGQNVTFRCDPISEHNRLYWYRQTLGQGPEFLTYFQNEAQLEKSRLLSDRFSAERPKGSFSTLEIQRTEQGDSAMYLCASRSPGGNEQYFGPGTRLTVT.

The chain employs TRBV4-1 and TRBJ2-1, with 7 bases fitting TRBD2. J lost 4 bases, V lost 4 bases, and 1 base had no gene match. The length of the CDR3 is 13 residues. Germline V gives CDR1 MGHRA, CDR2 YSYEKL. The DNA for the CDR3 is TGCGCCAGCAGCCGGGACTATTACAATGAGCAGTTCTTC. It codes for CASSRDYYNEQFF.

The chain joins TRBV5-1 to TRBJ1-2, with D possibly matching TRBD1 (6 bases). The CDR3 is 14 amino acids. V gave up 1 base and J gave up 7 bases, with 14 bases separating them. Per germline, CDR1 SGHRS and CDR2 YFSETQ. CDR3 bases: TGCGCCAGCAGCTTGACAGGGATCCCCCCTGGCTACACCTTC. This codes for CASSLTGIPPGYTF.

This clone was picked up a small number of times. The chain couples TRBV6-5 to TRBJ2-3, with 8 bases lining up with TRBD2. V was pared by 5 bases and J by 4 bases, with 5 bases of the junction left unmatched. This CDR3 has 14 amino acids. Germline loops: CDR1 MNHEY, CDR2 SVGAGI. In DNA, the CDR3 is TGTGCCAGCAGTAGAATAGCGGGATCAGATACGCAGTATTTT. It encodes CASSRIAGSDTQYF.

The chain carries TRBV7-2 and TRBJ2-7, with 14 bases aligning to TRBD2. The J segment lost 2 bases and the V segment lost 3 bases, leaving 0 bases of the junction unmatched. The CDR3 is 15 amino acids. Looked up from germline, CDR1 is SGHTA and CDR2 is FQGNSA. CDR3 region: CASSLGLAGAYEQYF. The CDR3 region has the DNA TGTGCCAGCAGCTTGGGACTAGCGGGGGCCTACGAGCAGTACTTC.

This clone was seen only a few times. The chain has TRBV11-2 and TRBJ1-1; D ambiguous. The germline V and J ends were trimmed by 6 bases and 4 bases, with 18 bases remaining between them. The V gene's germline CDR1 is SGHAT and CDR2 FQNNGV. CDR3 length: 15 residues. The CDR3 DNA reads as TGTGCCAGCAGGACCATGACTGCCCCTGGCACTGAAGCTTTCTTT. Translating it yields CASRTMTAPGTEAFF.

The table lists this clone with a count of one. This chain uses TRBV19 with TRBJ2-7; 12 bases are a match to TRBD2. Germline V gene sequence: CDR1 LNHDA, CDR2 SQIVND (reference sequence). J lost 0 bases, V lost 5 bases, and 2 bases had no gene match. This CDR3 spans 15 amino acids. The CDR3, as DNA: TGTGCCAGTAGTTGGACTAGCGGGACCTCCTACGAGCAGTACTTC. Translating gives CASSWTSGTSYEQYF.

The chain links TRBV7-6 to TRBJ2-2; 11 bases are a match to TRBD2. The germline CDR1 and CDR2 sequences are SGHVS and FNYEAQ. CDR3 length: 16 amino acids. With V trimmed by 5 bases and J by 2 bases, 4 bases remained unmatched. The CDR3 DNA sequence: TGTGCCAGCAGCGTCAGACTAGCGGGAAACACCGGGGAGCTGTTTTTT. Its protein is CASSVRLAGNTGELFF.

This chain connects TRBV7-9 to TRBJ1-1, with D unresolved. Trimming took off 5 bases at V and 2 bases at J, with 6 bases between the two ends. Germline V gene lookup returns CDR1 SEHNR and CDR2 FQNEAQ (reference sequence). This CDR3 contains 12 residues. The CDR3 sequence is CASSLTNTEAFF. The CDR3 DNA reads TGTGCCAGCAGCCTAACAAACACTGAAGCTTTCTTT.

J is TRBJ2-1 and V is TRBV9; a possible D gene is TRBD2 (6 bases). V was cut by 3 bases and J by 5 bases, with 12 bases left in between. Germline assignment: CDR1 SGDLS and CDR2 YYNGEE. The CDR3 totals 14 residues. CDR3 loop: CASSAYGSNNEQFF. As DNA, the CDR3 is TGTGCCAGCAGCGCCTACGGGAGTAACAATGAGCAGTTCTTC.

The gene calls are TRBV6-1 and TRBJ1-1; D ambiguous. Trimming removed 3 bases from V and 0 bases from J, with 11 bases in between. In germline, CDR1 is MNHNS, CDR2 SASEGT. CDR3 length equals 15 residues. The chain's CDR3 is CASSDDMLMNTEAFF. The CDR3 bases are TGTGCCAGCAGTGATGACATGCTCATGAACACTGAAGCTTTCTTT.

V usage is TRBV7-2 and J usage is TRBJ2-1; D is perhaps TRBD2 (5 bases). This CDR3 contains 19 residues. Germline V gives CDR1 SGHTA, CDR2 FQGNSA. The V and J ends lost 0 bases and 0 bases respectively, with 18 bases between them. This CDR3 is CASSLAVWYGGSSYNEQFF. CDR3 sequence (DNA): TGTGCCAGCAGCTTAGCAGTATGGTACGGCGGGTCCTCCTACAATGAGCAGTTCTTC. The variable domain in full, completed from reference TRBV7-2 and TRBJ2-1, reads GAGVSQSPSNKVTEKGKDVELRCDPISGHTALYWYRQSLGQGLEFLIYFQGNSAPDKSGLPSDRFSAERTGGSVSTLTIQRTQQEDSAVYLCASSLAVWYGGSSYNEQFFGPGTRLTVL.

This chain connects TRBV7-6 to TRBJ2-7; 11 bases agree with TRBD2. The CDR3 runs to 17 residues. CDR1 and CDR2 from the germline V gene are SGHVS and FNYEAQ. Trimming at V came to 3 bases and at J to 2 bases, leaving 9 bases not matched to a gene. The CDR3 reads CASSFALGLAATYEQYF. CDR3 bases: TGTGCCAGCAGCTTCGCCCTGGGACTAGCGGCGACCTACGAGCAGTACTTC.

V and J are TRBV2 and TRBJ2-7, with 8 bases that match TRBD1. CDR1 is SNHLY and CDR2 is FYNNEI in the germline V gene. The CDR3 runs to 15 residues. V was clipped by 7 bases and J by 1 base; unmatched bases: 9. Here the CDR3 reads CASISRTGISYEQYF. CDR3 bases: TGTGCCAGCATCTCCCGGACAGGGATATCCTACGAGCAGTACTTC.

The rearrangement uses TRBV14 and TRBJ2-3; 8 positions agree with TRBD2. The CDR3 covers 18 residues. The ends lost 0 bases at V and 3 bases at J; junction bases unmatched: 11. Germline CDR1 is SGHDN and CDR2 is FVKESK. The DNA of the CDR3 is TGTGCCAGCAGCCAAGAAAGTCTGAGACTAGCGACTACAGATACGCAGTATTTT. Residues: CASSQESLRLATTDTQYF.

The sample holds a few counts of this clone. The chain joins TRBV6-5 to TRBJ2-3; D possibly corresponds to TRBD2 (7 bases). Germline V lookup: CDR1 MNHEY, CDR2 SVGAGI. CDR3 length: 15 amino acids. The V end was cut by 6 bases, the J end by 4 bases, with 17 bases between. CDR3 nucleotides: TGTGCCAGCAGGCCCTTCTGGGGGGGCGCAGATACGCAGTATTTT. Translated: CASRPFWGGADTQYF.

This CDR3 is CASSPLSNEQFF. The CDR3 nucleotides read TGTGCCAGCAGCCCCCTCAGTAATGAGCAGTTCTTC. The rearrangement uses TRBV6-5 and TRBJ2-1; unclear D gene. V was pared by 6 bases and J by 7 bases, with 10 bases between. This CDR3 is built from 12 residues. Per the germline V gene, CDR1 is MNHEY and CDR2 is SVGAGI.

The V and J genes are TRBV5-5 and TRBJ2-7; D ambiguous. Germline CDR1 is SGHKS and CDR2 is YYEKEE (reference sequence). The CDR3 has 14 amino acids. The ends were cut back, 0 bases at V and 4 bases at J, with 11 bases in the middle. The DNA of the CDR3 is TGTGCCAGCAGCTTGGGGGTGGGTTGGTACGAGCAGTACTTC. Protein product: CASSLGVGWYEQYF.

This chain links TRBV5-1 with TRBJ2-2, with 12 bases lining up with TRBD2. V was pared by 0 bases and J by 2 bases, with 5 bases of the junction left unmatched. Germline values: CDR1 SGHRS, CDR2 YFSETQ. The CDR3 loop spans 18 amino acids. The CDR3 DNA sequence: TGCGCCAGCAGCTTGGCACTAGCGGGAGGTCCCAACACCGGGGAGCTGTTTTTT. Translating gives CASSLALAGGPNTGELFF. Full variable domain (remainder filled in from reference TRBV5-1 and TRBJ2-2): KAGVTQTPRYLIKTRGQQVTLSCSPISGHRSVSWYQQTPGQGLQFLFEYFSETQRNKGNFPGRFSGRQFSNSRSEMNVSTLELGDSALYLCASSLALAGGPNTGELFFGEGSRLTVL.

The chain has TRBV7-8 and TRBJ2-7; 8 bases map to TRBD1. Germline loops: CDR1 SGHVS, CDR2 FQNEAQ. The CDR3 is made up of 14 amino acids. Losses at the gene ends were 5 bases for V and 3 bases for J; bases not matched to a gene: 6. The CDR3 sequence is CASSVGQADYEQYF. DNA of the CDR3: TGTGCCAGCAGCGTGGGACAGGCGGACTACGAGCAGTACTTC.

This sequence joins TRBV9 and TRBJ1-3; TRBD1 agrees at 7 bases. Germline CDR1 is SGDLS and CDR2 is YYNGEE. This CDR3 contains 16 residues. V was pared by 0 bases and J by 0 bases, with 3 bases of the junction left unmatched. CDR3 bases: TGTGCCAGCAGCGTAGACGGGACAGTCTCTGGAAACACCATATATTTT. Translation: CASSVDGTVSGNTIYF.